This T cell receptor (beta chain) was documented in a study of control samples from healthy donors and cancer patients. The germline V gene encodes CDR1 WNHNN and CDR2 SYGVQD (reference sequence). The CDR3 totals 12 residues. V gave up 8 bases and J gave up 7 bases; unmatched junction bases: 7. The repertoire was sequenced with immunoSEQ multiplex PCR; TCRdb's copy has only in-frame clones and lacks some. The data show approximately 120,000 clones, approximately 90% seen once. The clonotype was recovered from a human donor in good health. The donor label of this sample is uncertain. Material: blood. The V call is TRBV10-1, the J call TRBJ1-1; TRBD1 agrees at 7 bases. The CDR3 bases are TGCGCCAGCTCGAGGGGGCTAGGTGAAGCTTTCTTT. The encoded protein is CASSRGLGEAFF.